This TCR beta chain stems from a study of post-analysis software for immune sequencing data. Study-wide background: The disease courses spanned relapsing-remitting, secondary progressive and progressive-relapsing forms of multiple sclerosis. Points from the study as a whole: Five or six TRBV segments appeared more often in patients than in controls, and TRBV5-6, TRBV5-1 and TRBV20-1 were among these. The normalized Chao1 diversity of multiple sclerosis patients was significantly lower than that of controls.

Of note for this clonotype: Its specificity is not known.

Germline V gene sequence: CDR1 SGHTA, CDR2 FQGTGA. V lost 5 bases and J lost 0, with 7 bases in between. The CDR3 totals 13 residues. cDNA libraries for TCR beta contained unique molecular identifiers. Each CDR3 protein gets one entry after TCRdb re-called the PCR reads with MiXCR. The data hold 350,000 to 450,000 distinct CDR3 sequences, with approximately 38% observed a single time. This chain links TRBV7-3 with TRBJ1-1; D gene ambiguous. The origin of this receptor is a girl aged 10-17 years with multiple sclerosis. The source material was blood. CDR3 in amino acids: CASSREMNTEAFF. The DNA of the CDR3 is TGTGCCAGCAGCCGTGAAATGAACACTGAAGCTTTCTTT. Full variable domain (remainder filled in from reference TRBV7-3 and TRBJ1-1): GAGVSQTPSNKVTEKGKYVELRCDPISGHTALYWYRQSLGQGPEFLIYFQGTGAADDSGLPNDRFFAVRPEGSVSTLKIQRTERGDSAVYLCASSREMNTEAFFGQGTRLTVV.